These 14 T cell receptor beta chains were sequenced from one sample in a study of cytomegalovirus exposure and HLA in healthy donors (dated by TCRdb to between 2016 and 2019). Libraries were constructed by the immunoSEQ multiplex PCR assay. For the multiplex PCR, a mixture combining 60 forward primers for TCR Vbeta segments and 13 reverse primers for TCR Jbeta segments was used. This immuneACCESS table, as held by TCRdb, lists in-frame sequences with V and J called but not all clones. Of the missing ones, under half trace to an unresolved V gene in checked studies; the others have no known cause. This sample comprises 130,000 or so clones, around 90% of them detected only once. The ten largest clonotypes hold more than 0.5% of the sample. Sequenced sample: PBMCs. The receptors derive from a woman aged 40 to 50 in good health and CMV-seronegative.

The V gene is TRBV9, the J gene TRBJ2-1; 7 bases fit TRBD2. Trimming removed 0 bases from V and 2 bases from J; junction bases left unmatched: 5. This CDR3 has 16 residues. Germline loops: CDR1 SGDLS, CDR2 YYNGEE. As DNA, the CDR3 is TGTGCCAGCAGCGTAGCTCCTAGCGGTACCTACAATGAGCAGTTCTTC. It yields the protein CASSVAPSGTYNEQFF.

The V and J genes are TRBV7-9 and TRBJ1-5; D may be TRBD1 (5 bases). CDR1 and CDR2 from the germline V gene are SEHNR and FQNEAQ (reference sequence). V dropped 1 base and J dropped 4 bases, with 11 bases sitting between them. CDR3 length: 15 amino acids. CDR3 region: CASSLGVAGNQPQHF. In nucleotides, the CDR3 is TGTGCCAGCAGCTTAGGGGTGGCAGGGAATCAGCCCCAGCATTTT.

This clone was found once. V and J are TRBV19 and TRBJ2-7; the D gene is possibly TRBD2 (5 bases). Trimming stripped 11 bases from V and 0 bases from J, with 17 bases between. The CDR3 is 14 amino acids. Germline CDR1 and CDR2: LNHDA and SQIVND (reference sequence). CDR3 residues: CAVRADGNSYEQYF. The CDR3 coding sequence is TGTGCCGTACGGGCGGACGGGAACTCCTACGAGCAGTACTTC.

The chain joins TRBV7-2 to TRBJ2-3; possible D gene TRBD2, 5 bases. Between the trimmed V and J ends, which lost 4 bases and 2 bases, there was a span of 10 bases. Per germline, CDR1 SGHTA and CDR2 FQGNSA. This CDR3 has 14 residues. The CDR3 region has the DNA TGTGCCAGCAGCTCCAGCGGAGCCACAGATACGCAGTATTTT. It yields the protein CASSSSGATDTQYF.

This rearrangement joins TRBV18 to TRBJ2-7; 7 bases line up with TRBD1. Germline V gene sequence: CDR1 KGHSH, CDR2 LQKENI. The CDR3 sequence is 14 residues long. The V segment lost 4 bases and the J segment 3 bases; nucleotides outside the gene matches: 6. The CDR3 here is CASSLNRGDYEQYF. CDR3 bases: TGTGCCAGCTCACTAAACAGGGGAGACTACGAGCAGTACTTC.

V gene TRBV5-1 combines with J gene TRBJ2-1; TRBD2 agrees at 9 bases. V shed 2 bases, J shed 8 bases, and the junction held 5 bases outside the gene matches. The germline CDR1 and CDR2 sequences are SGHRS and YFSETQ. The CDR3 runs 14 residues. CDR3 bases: TGCGCCAGCAGCTTCACGTTAGCGGGAGATGAGCAGTTCTTC. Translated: CASSFTLAGDEQFF.

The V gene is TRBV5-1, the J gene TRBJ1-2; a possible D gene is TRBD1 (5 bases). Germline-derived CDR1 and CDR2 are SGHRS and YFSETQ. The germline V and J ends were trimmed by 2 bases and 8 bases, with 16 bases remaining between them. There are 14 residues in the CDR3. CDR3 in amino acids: CASSLNGHSQGYTF. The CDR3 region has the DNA TGCGCCAGCAGCTTAAACGGACATTCCCAGGGCTACACCTTC.

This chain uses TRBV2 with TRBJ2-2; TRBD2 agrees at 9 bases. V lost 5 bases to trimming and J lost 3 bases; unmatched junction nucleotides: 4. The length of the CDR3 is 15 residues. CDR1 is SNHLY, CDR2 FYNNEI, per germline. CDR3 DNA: TGTGCCAGCAGTACTAGCGGGTATGACACCGGGGAGCTGTTTTTT. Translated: CASSTSGYDTGELFF. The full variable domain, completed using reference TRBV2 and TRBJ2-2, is EPEVTQTPSHQVTQMGQEVILRCVPISNHLYFYWYRQILGQKVEFLVSFYNNEISEKSEIFDDQFSVERPDGSNFTLKIRSTKLEDSAMYFCASSTSGYDTGELFFGEGSRLTVL.

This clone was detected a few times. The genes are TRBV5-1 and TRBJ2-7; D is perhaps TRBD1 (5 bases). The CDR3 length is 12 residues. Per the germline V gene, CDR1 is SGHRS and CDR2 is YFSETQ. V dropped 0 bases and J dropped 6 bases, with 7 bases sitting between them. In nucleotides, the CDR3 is TGCGCCAGCAGCTTGGCAGGGTCCGAGCAGTACTTC. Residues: CASSLAGSEQYF. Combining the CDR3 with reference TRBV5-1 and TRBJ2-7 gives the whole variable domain KAGVTQTPRYLIKTRGQQVTLSCSPISGHRSVSWYQQTPGQGLQFLFEYFSETQRNKGNFPGRFSGRQFSNSRSEMNVSTLELGDSALYLCASSLAGSEQYFGPGTRLTVT.

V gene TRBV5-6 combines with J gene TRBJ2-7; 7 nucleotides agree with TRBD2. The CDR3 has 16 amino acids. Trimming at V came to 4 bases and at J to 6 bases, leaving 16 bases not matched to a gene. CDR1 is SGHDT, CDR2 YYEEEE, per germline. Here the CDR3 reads CASSHPQGAGVFEQYF. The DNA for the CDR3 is TGTGCCAGCAGCCACCCCCAAGGGGCGGGAGTGTTCGAGCAGTACTTC.

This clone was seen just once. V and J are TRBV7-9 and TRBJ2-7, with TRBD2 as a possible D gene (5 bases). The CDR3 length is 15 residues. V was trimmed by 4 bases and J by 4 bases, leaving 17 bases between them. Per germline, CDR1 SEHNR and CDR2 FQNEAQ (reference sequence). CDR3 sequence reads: CASSSGLHTLYEQYF. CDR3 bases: TGTGCCAGCAGCTCAGGACTTCATACGCTTTACGAGCAGTACTTC.

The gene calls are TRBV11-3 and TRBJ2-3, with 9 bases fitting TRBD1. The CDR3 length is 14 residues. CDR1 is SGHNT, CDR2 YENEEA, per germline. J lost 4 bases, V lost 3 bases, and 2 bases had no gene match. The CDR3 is CASSLGQGADTQYF. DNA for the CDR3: TGTGCCAGCAGCTTGGGACAGGGCGCAGATACGCAGTATTTT.

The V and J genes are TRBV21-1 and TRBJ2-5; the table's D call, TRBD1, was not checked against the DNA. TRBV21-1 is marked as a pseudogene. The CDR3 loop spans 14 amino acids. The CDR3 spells CASRSRQIAETQYF. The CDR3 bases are TGTGCCAGCCGGTCACGACAGATAGCCGAGACCCAGTACTTC.

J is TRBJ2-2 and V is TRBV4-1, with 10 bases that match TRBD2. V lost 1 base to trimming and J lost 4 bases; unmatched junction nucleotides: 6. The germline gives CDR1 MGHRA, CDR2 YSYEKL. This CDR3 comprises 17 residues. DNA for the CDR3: TGCGCCAGCAGCCAAGCTAGCGGGAGAGGGGGCACCGGGGAGCTGTTTTTT. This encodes CASSQASGRGGTGELFF.